These 13 T cell receptor beta chains were sequenced from one sample in a study of blood T cell repertoires in COVID-19. Profiled with immunoSEQ multiplex PCR; TCRdb holds only in-frame clones, not every one. The sample consists of fewer than 350,000 clones, 90% of them appearing once. Sequenced input: peripheral blood. The receptors stem from a woman aged 30 to 39 with COVID-19, enrolled during active disease.

V is TRBV7-9 and J is TRBJ2-1; D unresolved. The CDR3 runs to 12 residues. Trimming pared 0 bases from V and 7 bases from J, leaving 4 bases between. Germline CDR1 reads SEHNR; CDR2 reads FQNEAQ (reference sequence). The CDR3 is CASSLAANEQFF. The CDR3 nucleotides are TGTGCCAGCAGCTTAGCTGCGAATGAGCAGTTCTTC.

Here the CDR3 reads CASSLSAAGPQETQYF. The CDR3 DNA is TGTGCCAGCAGCTTGAGCGCGGCAGGGCCTCAAGAGACCCAGTACTTC. V gene TRBV5-5 combines with J gene TRBJ2-5; D is perhaps TRBD1 (5 bases). CDR3 length: 16 amino acids. Between the trimmed V and J ends, which lost 1 base and 2 bases, there was a span of 15 bases. The germline CDR1 and CDR2 sequences are SGHKS and YYEKEE (reference sequence).

This chain links TRBV7-2 with TRBJ2-7, with 7 bases matching TRBD2. Germline V CDR1 and CDR2: SGHTA, FQGNSA. V was pared by 1 base and J by 4 bases, with 7 bases of the junction left unmatched. The CDR3 length is 15 residues. The CDR3, as DNA: TGTGCCAGCAGCTTAGTAGGGGTGCGGGGGTACGAGCAGTACTTC. The encoded protein is CASSLVGVRGYEQYF.

The chain is built from TRBV13 and TRBJ2-5; possible D gene TRBD2, 5 bases. The CDR3 sequence is 15 residues long. V was clipped by 2 bases and J by 2 bases, with 12 bases between them. Germline CDR1 PRHDT, CDR2 FYEKMQ (reference sequence). The CDR3 reads CASSLRGIGQETQYF. CDR3 DNA sequence: TGTGCCAGCAGCTTAAGAGGGATCGGGCAAGAGACCCAGTACTTC.

The chain uses TRBV7-2 and TRBJ2-2, with D uncertain. Germline lookup yields CDR1 SGHTA and CDR2 FQGNSA. This CDR3 has 15 residues. V dropped 4 bases and J dropped 6 bases, with 15 bases sitting between them. Written as DNA, the CDR3 is TGTGCCAGCAGCTCCTCCCTTACCAGCGCCGGGGAGCTGTTTTTT. Its protein is CASSSSLTSAGELFF.

The chain couples TRBV4-3 to TRBJ2-5, with 8 bases identical to TRBD1. V lost 4 bases, J lost 5 bases, and 9 bases stayed unmatched. CDR1 and CDR2 (germline): LGHNA, YSLEER. This CDR3 region has 15 residues. For the CDR3, the DNA is TGCGCCAGCAGCCGAGATCGGACAGGGAGGGAGACCCAGTACTTC. As protein: CASSRDRTGRETQYF.

The rearrangement uses TRBV5-1 and TRBJ2-7, with 7 bases aligning to TRBD1. Losses at the gene ends were 4 bases for V and 0 bases for J; bases not matched to a gene: 4. The CDR3 is made up of 14 amino acids. Germline CDR1 and CDR2: SGHRS and YFSETQ. In DNA form, the CDR3 reads TGCGCCAGCAGCCCGACAGGGAGCTCCTACGAGCAGTACTTC. Translated, it gives CASSPTGSSYEQYF.

The chain recombines TRBV11-2 with TRBJ2-1; D possibly corresponds to TRBD2 (6 bases). The germline V gene encodes CDR1 SGHAT and CDR2 FQNNGV. The CDR3 extends over 15 amino acids. Trimming stripped 5 bases from V and 0 bases from J, with 11 bases between. Written as DNA, the CDR3 is TGTGCCAGCAGCACTTCAGCGGGCTCCTACAATGAGCAGTTCTTC. Amino acids: CASSTSAGSYNEQFF.

The J gene is TRBJ2-3, the V gene TRBV7-9; D is undetermined. Between the trimmed V and J ends, which lost 7 bases and 5 bases, there was a span of 7 bases. The germline CDR1 and CDR2 sequences are SEHNR and FQNEAQ (reference sequence). CDR3 size: 11 residues. The CDR3 is CASTFRDTQYF. Here the CDR3 DNA reads TGTGCCAGCACCTTCCGAGATACGCAGTATTTT.

CDR3 amino acids: CAWSYSNREKLFF. The DNA for the CDR3 is TGTGCCTGGAGTTACAGTAATCGGGAAAAACTGTTTTTT. The chain couples TRBV30 to TRBJ1-4; D not certain. The CDR3 is 13 residues long. CDR1 and CDR2 (germline): GTSNPN, SVGIG (reference sequence). V was pared by 2 bases and J by 8 bases, with 12 bases between.

The gene calls are TRBV30 and TRBJ1-5, with a possible D match to TRBD1 (6 bases). The CDR3 runs to 15 residues. The V end was cut by 2 bases, the J end by 0 bases, with 11 bases between. Germline V CDR1 and CDR2: GTSNPN, SVGIG (reference sequence). The CDR3 reads CAWSRQGISNQPQHF. The CDR3 nucleotides read TGTGCCTGGAGTCGGCAGGGGATTAGCAATCAGCCCCAGCATTTT.

This sequence joins TRBV4-3 and TRBJ2-7; D is uncertain. Deletions cut 0 bases from V and 2 bases from J, with 17 bases between. Germline CDR1 and CDR2: LGHNA and YSLEER. The CDR3 extends over 17 amino acids. CDR3 nucleotide sequence: TGCGCCAGCAGCCAAGATGACATCCTTAGGCCCCCCTACGAGCAGTACTTC. The encoded protein is CASSQDDILRPPYEQYF.

The chain recombines TRBV30 with TRBJ2-6, with D possibly TRBD1 on 6 matching bases. The ends were cut back, 3 bases at V and 4 bases at J, with 13 bases in the middle. The CDR3 length is 15 residues. Germline V CDR1 and CDR2: GTSNPN, SVGIG (reference sequence). The CDR3 DNA sequence: TGTGCCTGGAGCGTAACAGGGCGCGGGGCCAACGTCCTGACTTTC. Its protein is CAWSVTGRGANVLTF.